Here is one TCR beta chain with its context. The data were taken from a study of cytomegalovirus exposure and HLA in healthy donors. In the PCR, 60 Vbeta and 13 Jbeta primers were used. Only in-frame clones appear in the TCRdb table, and some are missing; sequencing was by immunoSEQ multiplex PCR. Here the sample spans some 130,000 clones, 76% being singletons. The length of the CDR3 is 14 residues. From germline, CDR1 is PRHDT and CDR2 FYEKMQ (reference sequence). V lost 3 bases, J lost 1 base, and 10 bases lay in between. What was sequenced was PBMCs. This clonotype originated in a man in his forties or fifties in good health and CMV-seronegative. The chain is built from TRBV13 and TRBJ2-7; a weak D match, TRBD1 (5 bases). CDR3 sequence (DNA): TGTGCCAGCAGCTTGCAGGGTCGATCCTACGAGCAGTACTTC. Translation: CASSLQGRSYEQYF.